These T cell receptor beta chains were read from a single sample in a study of Ad26.COV2.S vaccination and SARS-CoV-2 variants. Only in-frame clones appear in the TCRdb table, and some are missing; sequencing was by immunoSEQ multiplex PCR. The sample lists about 350,000 clones; about 88% were seen once. Sequenced material: peripheral blood, taken in a trial of Ad26.COV2.S vaccine versus placebo. Receptors were obtained from a person between 18 and 59 years old who received the Ad26.COV2.S COVID-19 vaccine or a placebo. Both conserved end residues are part of each CDR3. A D gene is named only where the DNA matches it firmly. Part of the rows lack a size; the others show once, few, many or a class for expanded clones.

d_call j_call clone_size v_call cdr3_aa cdr3_nt
NA TRBJ2-5 NA TRBV19 CASSIVGGGWETQYF TGTGCCAGTAGTATCGTGGGGGGTGGATGGGAGACCCAGTACTTC
TRBD2 TRBJ2-7 NA TRBV28 CASSLRRGSSYEQYF TGTGCCAGCAGTTTAAGGCGGGGGAGCTCCTACGAGCAGTACTTC
NA TRBJ1-1 NA TRBV30 CAWILTRRARGTEAFF TGTGCCTGGATTCTAACGCGCCGAGCGAGGGGCACTGAAGCTTTCTTT
NA TRBJ2-1 NA TRBV4-2 CASSQGYNEQFF TGTGCCAGCAGCCAGGGTTACAATGAGCAGTTCTTC
NA TRBJ1-1 NA TRBV6-5 CASRRGGNTEAFF TGTGCCAGCAGGAGGGGGGGTAACACTGAAGCTTTCTTT
TRBD1 TRBJ2-7 NA TRBV2 CATSPTGTGFSFSYEQYF TGTGCCACTAGTCCTACCGGGACAGGGTTTTCTTTTTCCTACGAGCAGTACTTC
NA TRBJ1-2 NA TRBV6-1 CASSEDPANYGYTF TGTGCCAGCAGTGAAGATCCAGCTAACTATGGCTACACCTTC
NA TRBJ1-5 NA TRBV20-1 CSASRRQALGNQPQHF TGCAGTGCTAGTAGAAGACAGGCCCTTGGCAATCAGCCCCAGCATTTT
NA TRBJ2-1 NA TRBV6-2/TRBV6-3 CASSYSNLGYNEQFF TGTGCCAGCAGTTACTCGAATTTGGGGTACAATGAGCAGTTCTTC
NA TRBJ1-4 NA TRBV5-1 CASSLTGLLNEKLFF TGCGCCAGCAGCTTGACGGGACTGCTGAATGAAAAACTGTTTTTT
TRBD1 TRBJ1-1 NA TRBV7-9 CASSWDRNTEAFF TGTGCCAGCAGCTGGGACAGGAACACTGAAGCTTTCTTT
TRBD2 TRBJ2-7 NA TRBV28 CASTTTGGTGSYEQYF TGTGCCAGCACCACCACGGGGGGGACCGGGTCCTACGAGCAGTACTTC
TRBD1 TRBJ2-5 NA TRBV6-6 CASSSTGQGGWSRPYF TGTGCCAGCAGTTCCACCGGACAGGGTGGATGGTCACGCCCGTACTTC
TRBD1 TRBJ1-6 few TRBV10-2 CASSESSQGDSPLHF TGCGCCAGCAGTGAGTCGTCACAGGGGGATTCACCCCTCCACTTT
NA TRBJ2-5 NA TRBV5-1 CASTERVGPQETQYF TGCGCCAGCACCGAGCGGGTTGGGCCACAAGAGACCCAGTACTTC
NA TRBJ1-2 NA TRBV4-3 CASSHGGSASNYGYTF TGCGCCAGCAGCCATGGGGGGAGTGCCTCTAACTATGGCTACACCTTC
NA TRBJ1-5 NA TRBV12-3/TRBV12-4 CASSLGTNQPQHF TGTGCCAGCAGTTTAGGGACAAATCAGCCCCAGCATTTT
NA TRBJ1-4 NA TRBV5-1 CASSFTEPSTNEKLFF TGCGCCAGCAGCTTCACAGAACCGTCAACTAATGAAAAACTGTTTTTT
TRBD2 TRBJ2-3 NA TRBV5-1 CASGLKRGFTDTQYF TGCGCCAGCGGCTTAAAGCGGGGTTTCACAGATACGCAGTATTTT
NA TRBJ2-1 NA TRBV14 CASSQDPEFEQFF TGTGCCAGCAGCCAAGATCCGGAATTTGAGCAGTTCTTC
NA TRBJ2-2 NA TRBV6-2/TRBV6-3 CASSSVGTELFF TGTGCCAGCAGTTCCGTGGGAACGGAGCTGTTTTTT
NA TRBJ1-2 NA TRBV6-6 CASSEHTDSPRYGYTF TGTGCCAGCAGCGAACACACTGACAGTCCTCGGTATGGCTACACCTTC
TRBD1 TRBJ1-3 NA TRBV7-2 CASSIKFQGAGGNTIYF TGTGCCAGCAGCATAAAGTTCCAGGGGGCAGGAGGAAACACCATATATTTT
NA TRBJ1-2 many TRBV24-1 CATSDGDGINYGYTF TGTGCCACCAGTGATGGGGACGGAATAAACTATGGCTACACCTTC
NA TRBJ1-1 NA TRBV19 CASSIMGATEAFF TGTGCCAGTAGTATCATGGGGGCCACTGAAGCTTTCTTT
NA TRBJ2-5 NA TRBV18 CASSPIEGQETQYF TGTGCCAGCTCACCAATTGAGGGACAAGAGACCCAGTACTTC
NA TRBJ1-2 NA TRBV28 CASSFRGGHYGYTF TGTGCCAGCAGTTTCAGGGGTGGGCACTATGGCTACACCTTC
NA TRBJ1-5 few TRBV2 CASRKDGDNQPQHF TGTGCCAGCAGAAAAGACGGGGACAATCAGCCCCAGCATTTT
NA TRBJ2-7 NA TRBV5-1 CASSSNSPGSSYEQYF TGCGCCAGCAGCTCCAATAGCCCGGGGAGCTCCTACGAGCAGTACTTC
NA TRBJ1-2 NA TRBV7-2 CASTPGGIGLGYGYTF TGTGCCAGCACTCCTGGGGGGATTGGGCTAGGCTATGGCTACACCTTC
TRBD1 TRBJ2-1 NA TRBV19 CASRDRGNEQFF TGTGCCAGTAGGGACAGGGGGAATGAGCAGTTCTTC
TRBD1 TRBJ1-1 NA TRBV25-1 CASSGTGGRTEAFF TGTGCCAGCAGTGGCACAGGGGGAAGAACTGAAGCTTTCTTT
NA TRBJ1-1 NA TRBV6-2/TRBV6-3 CASSYGGITEAFF TGTGCCAGCAGTTACGGGGGCATCACTGAAGCTTTCTTT
NA TRBJ2-1 NA TRBV3-1/TRBV3-2 CASSQDGGAHNEQFF TGTGCCAGCAGCCAAGATGGGGGGGCCCACAATGAGCAGTTCTTC
TRBD1 TRBJ2-6 once TRBV5-1 CASSQEGQVVAGANVLTF TGCGCCAGCAGCCAAGAGGGACAGGTGGTCGCTGGGGCCAACGTCCTGACTTTC
TRBD1 TRBJ2-5 NA TRBV9 CASSERTGGYGTQYF TGTGCCAGCAGCGAGCGGACAGGGGGCTATGGGACCCAGTACTTC
NA TRBJ1-2 NA TRBV19 CASSRRDGGDYGYTF TGTGCCAGTAGTAGACGGGACGGCGGTGACTATGGCTACACCTTC
NA TRBJ1-6 NA TRBV28 CASSLFSGSGNSPLHF TGTGCCAGCAGTTTATTCTCAGGGAGCGGTAATTCACCCCTCCACTTT
NA TRBJ1-5 NA TRBV7-2 CASSLADRYSNQPQHF TGTGCCAGCAGCTTAGCCGACAGATATAGCAATCAGCCCCAGCATTTT
NA TRBJ1-5 NA TRBV14 CASSHRRYSNQPQHF TGTGCCAGCAGCCATCGGAGGTATAGCAATCAGCCCCAGCATTTT
NA TRBJ2-7 NA TRBV28 CASSFSLGESYEQYF TGTGCCAGCAGTTTCAGTTTAGGGGAGTCCTACGAGCAGTACTTC
NA TRBJ2-1 NA TRBV29-1 CSVGKGPITAGEQFF TGCAGCGTTGGGAAGGGCCCAATTACTGCGGGTGAGCAGTTCTTC
TRBD2 TRBJ2-7 few TRBV11-2 CASSLDGASGNYEQYF TGTGCCAGCAGCTTAGATGGGGCTAGCGGGAACTACGAGCAGTACTTC
NA TRBJ1-3 NA TRBV19 CASSSAGNTIYF TGTGCCAGTAGCTCCGCTGGAAACACCATATATTTT
NA TRBJ2-7 NA TRBV28 CATDTPSYEQYF TGTGCCACCGATACACCCTCCTACGAGCAGTACTTC
NA TRBJ2-1 NA TRBV28 CASSSGGHLNEQFF TGTGCCAGCAGTTCCGGGGGACACCTCAATGAGCAGTTCTTC
TRBD2 TRBJ2-1 NA TRBV13 CASSSTSGAYNEQFF TGTGCCAGCAGCTCGACTAGCGGGGCCTACAATGAGCAGTTCTTC
NA TRBJ2-2 NA TRBV27 CASSFLRNTNTGELFF TGTGCCAGCAGTTTTCTCAGAAATACGAACACCGGGGAGCTGTTTTTT
TRBD2 TRBJ2-2 NA TRBV4-3 CASSQASGTSSTGELFF TGCGCCAGCAGCCAAGCCTCCGGGACTAGCTCCACCGGGGAGCTGTTTTTT
TRBD2 TRBJ2-3 NA TRBV9 CASSRGGRTDTQYF TGTGCCAGCAGTCGCGGGGGACGCACAGATACGCAGTATTTT
TRBD2 TRBJ2-5 NA TRBV3-1/TRBV3-2 CASSHALLRLAGGSKPGTQYF TGTGCCAGCAGCCATGCCTTACTTCGACTAGCGGGGGGCTCAAAGCCGGGGACCCAGTACTTC
NA TRBJ1-3 NA TRBV4-3 CASSQVARQTFSGNTIYF TGCGCCAGCAGCCAAGTCGCCCGACAGACTTTCTCTGGAAACACCATATATTTT
NA TRBJ1-4 once TRBV21-1 CASSKVLGARGGEKLFF TGTGCCAGCAGCAAAGTATTAGGGGCCAGGGGGGGTGAAAAACTGTTTTTT
NA TRBJ2-3 NA TRBV5-1 CASRRDKDTQYF TGCGCCAGCAGGCGGGACAAAGATACGCAGTATTTT
NA TRBJ1-6 NA TRBV4-2 CASSQDRVNSPLHF TGTGCCAGCAGCCAAGATAGGGTGAATTCACCCCTCCACTTT
TRBD2 TRBJ2-5 NA TRBV27 CASSTGTSGGKLQETQYF TGTGCCAGCAGTACGGGGACTAGCGGGGGAAAATTACAAGAGACCCAGTACTTC
NA TRBJ2-5 many TRBV7-2 CASSLAAGGGGETQYF TGTGCCAGCAGCTTAGCGGCGGGGGGAGGGGGCGAGACCCAGTACTTC
TRBD2 TRBJ2-2 NA TRBV27 CASSGSGLAGTGELFF TGTGCCAGCAGTGGTTCAGGACTAGCGGGTACCGGGGAGCTGTTTTTT
TRBD2 TRBJ2-1 NA TRBV7-6 CASSLEASGAYNEQFF TGTGCCAGCAGCTTAGAGGCTAGCGGGGCCTACAATGAGCAGTTCTTC
NA TRBJ1-4 NA TRBV5-6 CASTRGGSEKLFF TGTGCCAGCACGCGGGGAGGGAGTGAAAAACTGTTTTTT